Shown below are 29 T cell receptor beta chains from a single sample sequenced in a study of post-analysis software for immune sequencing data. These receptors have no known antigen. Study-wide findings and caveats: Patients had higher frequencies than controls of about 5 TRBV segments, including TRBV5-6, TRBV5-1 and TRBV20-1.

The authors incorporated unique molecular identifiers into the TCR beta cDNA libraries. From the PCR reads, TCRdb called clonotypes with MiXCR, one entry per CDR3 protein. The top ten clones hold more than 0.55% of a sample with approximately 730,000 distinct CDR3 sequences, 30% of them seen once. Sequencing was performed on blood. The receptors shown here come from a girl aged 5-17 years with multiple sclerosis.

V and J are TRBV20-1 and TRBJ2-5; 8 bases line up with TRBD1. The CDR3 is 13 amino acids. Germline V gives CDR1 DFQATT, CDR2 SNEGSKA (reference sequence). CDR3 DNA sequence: TGCAGCCCAGGGGGCCAGGTCCAAGAGACCCAGTACTTC. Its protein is CSPGGQVQETQYF.

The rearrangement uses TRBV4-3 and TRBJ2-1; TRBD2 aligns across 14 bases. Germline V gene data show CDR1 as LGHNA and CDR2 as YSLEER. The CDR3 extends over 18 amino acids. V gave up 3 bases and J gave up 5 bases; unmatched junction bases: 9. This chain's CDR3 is CASSQRLAGGPLHNEQFF. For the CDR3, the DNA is TGCGCCAGCAGCCAGAGACTAGCGGGAGGGCCTCTCCACAATGAGCAGTTCTTC.

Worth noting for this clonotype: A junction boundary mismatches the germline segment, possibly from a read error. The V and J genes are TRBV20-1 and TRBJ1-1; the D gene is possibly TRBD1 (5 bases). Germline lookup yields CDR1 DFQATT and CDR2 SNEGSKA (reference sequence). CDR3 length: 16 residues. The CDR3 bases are TGCAGTGCTGGAGATACCCAGGGTCTAATGAACACTGAAGCTTTCTTT. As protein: CSAGDTQGLMNTEAFF.

CDR3 nucleotide sequence: TGCGCCAGCAGCATTGGACAGGTCACCTACGAGCAGTACTTC. It specifies CASSIGQVTYEQYF. The chain is built from TRBV5-1 and TRBJ2-7; 7 positions agree with TRBD1. The CDR3 extends over 14 amino acids. V lost 4 bases to trimming and J lost 2 bases; unmatched junction nucleotides: 6. Germline-derived CDR1 and CDR2 are SGHRS and YFSETQ.

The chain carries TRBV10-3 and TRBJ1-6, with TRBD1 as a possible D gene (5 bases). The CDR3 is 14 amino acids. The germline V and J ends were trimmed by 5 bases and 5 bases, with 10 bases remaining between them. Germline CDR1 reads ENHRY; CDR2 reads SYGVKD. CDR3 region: CAISSQGDNSPLHF. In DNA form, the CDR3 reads TGTGCCATCAGTTCGCAAGGGGATAATTCACCCCTCCACTTT.

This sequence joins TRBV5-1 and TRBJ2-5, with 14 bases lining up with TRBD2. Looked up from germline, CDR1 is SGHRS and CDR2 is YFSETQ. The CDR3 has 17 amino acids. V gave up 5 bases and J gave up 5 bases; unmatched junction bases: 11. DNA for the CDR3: TGCGCCAGCAGGGGACTAGCGGGAGTTGGAGGGCAGGAGACCCAGTACTTC. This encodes CASRGLAGVGGQETQYF.

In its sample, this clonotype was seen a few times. The CDR3 is CSQSPGSNEQFF. DNA of the CDR3: TGCAGCCAATCCCCGGGGTCCAATGAGCAGTTCTTC. The genes are TRBV29-1 and TRBJ2-1, with D tentatively TRBD2 (5 bases). Trimming stripped 8 bases from V and 6 bases from J, with 14 bases between. The length of the CDR3 is 12 residues. Germline V CDR1 and CDR2: SQVTM, ANQGSEA.

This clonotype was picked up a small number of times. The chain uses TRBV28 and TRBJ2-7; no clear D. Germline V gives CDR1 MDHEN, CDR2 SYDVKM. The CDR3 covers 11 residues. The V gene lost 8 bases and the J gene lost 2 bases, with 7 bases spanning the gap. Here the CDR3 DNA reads TGTGCCAGCGGCAATACCTACGAGCAGTACTTC. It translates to CASGNTYEQYF.

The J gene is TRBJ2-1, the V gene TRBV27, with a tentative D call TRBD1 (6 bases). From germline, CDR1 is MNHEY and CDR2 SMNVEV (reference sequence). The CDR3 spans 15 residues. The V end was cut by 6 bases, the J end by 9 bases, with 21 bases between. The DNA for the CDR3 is TGTGCCAGCAGAAACAGACAGGCGGTGGGGAGTGAGCAGTTCTTC. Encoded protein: CASRNRQAVGSEQFF.

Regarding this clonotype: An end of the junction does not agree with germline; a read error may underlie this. The CDR3 bases are TGTGCCGGCAGAGTATGGCCGGGGGCGAGCTCCTACAATGAGCAGTTCTTC. Translating it yields CAGRVWPGASSYNEQFF. The genes are TRBV2 and TRBJ2-1; D is possibly TRBD1 or TRBD2 (6 bases each). This CDR3 is 17 amino acids long. Germline-derived CDR1 and CDR2 are SNHLY and FYNNEI.

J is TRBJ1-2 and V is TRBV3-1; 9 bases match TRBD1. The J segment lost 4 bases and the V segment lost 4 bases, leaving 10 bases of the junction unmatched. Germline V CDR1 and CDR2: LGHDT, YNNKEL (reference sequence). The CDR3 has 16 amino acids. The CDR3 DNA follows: TGTGCCAGCAGCCGGGGACAGGGTGAGCTGAGCTATGGCTACACCTTC. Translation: CASSRGQGELSYGYTF.

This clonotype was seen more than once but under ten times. The CDR3 protein is CASSLLGVPYEQYF. In DNA, the CDR3 is TGTGCCAGCAGTTTACTGGGAGTACCCTACGAGCAGTACTTC. V is TRBV28 and J is TRBJ2-7, with D perhaps matching TRBD2 (5 bases). Germline V gives CDR1 MDHEN, CDR2 SYDVKM. Between the trimmed V and J ends, which lost 2 bases and 2 bases, there was a span of 10 bases. This CDR3 has 14 residues.

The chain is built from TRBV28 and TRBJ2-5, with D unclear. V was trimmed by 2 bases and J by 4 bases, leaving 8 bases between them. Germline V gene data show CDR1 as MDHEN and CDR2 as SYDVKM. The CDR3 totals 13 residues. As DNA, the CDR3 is TGTGCCAGCAGTTTAAGCCCCCCAGAGACCCAGTACTTC. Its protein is CASSLSPPETQYF.

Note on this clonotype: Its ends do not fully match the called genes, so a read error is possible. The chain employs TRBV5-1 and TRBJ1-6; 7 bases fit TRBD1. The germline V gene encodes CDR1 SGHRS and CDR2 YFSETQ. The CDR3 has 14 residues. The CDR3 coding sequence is TGCGCCAGCAGCCAGGGACAGAGAGATTCACTCCTCCACTTT. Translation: CASSQGQRDSLLHF.

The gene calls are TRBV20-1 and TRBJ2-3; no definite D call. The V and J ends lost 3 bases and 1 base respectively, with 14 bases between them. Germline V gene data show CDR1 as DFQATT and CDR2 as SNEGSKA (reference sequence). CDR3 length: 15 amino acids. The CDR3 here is CSARVAPFGTDTQYF. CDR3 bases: TGCAGTGCTAGGGTGGCCCCCTTCGGCACAGATACGCAGTATTTT.

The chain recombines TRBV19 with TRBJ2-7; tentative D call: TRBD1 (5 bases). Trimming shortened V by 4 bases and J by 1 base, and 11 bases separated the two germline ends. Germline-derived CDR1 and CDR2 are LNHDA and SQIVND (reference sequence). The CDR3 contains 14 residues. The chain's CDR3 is CASSNDRPSYEQYF. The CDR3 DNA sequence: TGTGCCAGTAGTAACGACAGACCTTCCTACGAGCAGTACTTC.

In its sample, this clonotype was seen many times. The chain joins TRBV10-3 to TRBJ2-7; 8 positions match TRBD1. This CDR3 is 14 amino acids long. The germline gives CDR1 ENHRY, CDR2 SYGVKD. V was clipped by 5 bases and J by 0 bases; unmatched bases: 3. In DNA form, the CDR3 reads TGTGCCATCAGTAACGGACAGGGCTCCTACGAGCAGTACTTC. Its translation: CAISNGQGSYEQYF.

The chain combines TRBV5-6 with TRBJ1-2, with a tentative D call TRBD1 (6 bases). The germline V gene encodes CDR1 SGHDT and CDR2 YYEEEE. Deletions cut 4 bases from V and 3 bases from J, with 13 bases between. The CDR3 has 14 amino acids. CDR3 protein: CASSVYREYYGYTF. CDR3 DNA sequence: TGTGCCAGCAGCGTTTACAGGGAGTACTATGGCTACACCTTC.

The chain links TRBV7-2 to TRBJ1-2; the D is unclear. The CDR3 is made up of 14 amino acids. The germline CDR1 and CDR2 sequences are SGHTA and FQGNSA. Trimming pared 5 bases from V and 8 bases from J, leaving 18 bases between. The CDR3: CASSLQAGPGGYTF. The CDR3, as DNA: TGTGCCAGCAGCCTCCAGGCGGGCCCGGGGGGCTACACCTTC.

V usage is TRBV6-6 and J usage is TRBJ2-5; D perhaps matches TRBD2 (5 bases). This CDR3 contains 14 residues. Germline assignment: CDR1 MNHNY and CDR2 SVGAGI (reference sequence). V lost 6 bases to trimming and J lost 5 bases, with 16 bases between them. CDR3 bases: TGTGCCAGCAGGCAACGACCTCGGAGGGAGACCCAGTACTTC. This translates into CASRQRPRRETQYF.

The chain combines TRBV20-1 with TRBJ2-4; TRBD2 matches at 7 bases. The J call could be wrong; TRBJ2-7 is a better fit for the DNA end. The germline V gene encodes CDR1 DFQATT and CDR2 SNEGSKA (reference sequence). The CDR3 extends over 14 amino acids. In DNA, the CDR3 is TGCAGTGCTAGAATTCGGGAGGCCTGGGACGAGCAGTACTTC. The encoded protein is CSARIREAWDEQYF.

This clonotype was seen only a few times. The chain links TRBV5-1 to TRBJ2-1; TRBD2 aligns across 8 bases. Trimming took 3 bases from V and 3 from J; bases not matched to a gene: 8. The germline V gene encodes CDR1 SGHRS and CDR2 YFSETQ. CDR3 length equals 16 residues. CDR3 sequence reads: CASSSLGREVYNEQFF. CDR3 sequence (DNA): TGCGCCAGCAGCTCTCTCGGGCGGGAGGTCTACAATGAGCAGTTCTTC.

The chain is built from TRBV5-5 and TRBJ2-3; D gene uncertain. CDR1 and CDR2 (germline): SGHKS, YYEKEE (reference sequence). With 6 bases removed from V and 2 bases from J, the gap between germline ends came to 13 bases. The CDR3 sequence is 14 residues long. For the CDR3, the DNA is TGTGCCAGCATTGGACGGAGAGTCACAGATACGCAGTATTTT. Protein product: CASIGRRVTDTQYF.

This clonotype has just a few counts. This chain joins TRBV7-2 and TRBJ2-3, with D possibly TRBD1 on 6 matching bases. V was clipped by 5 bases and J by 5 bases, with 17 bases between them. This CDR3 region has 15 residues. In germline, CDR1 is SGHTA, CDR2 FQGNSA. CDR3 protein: CASSAQGGGIDTQYF. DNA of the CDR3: TGTGCCAGCAGCGCACAGGGTGGAGGTATAGATACGCAGTATTTT.

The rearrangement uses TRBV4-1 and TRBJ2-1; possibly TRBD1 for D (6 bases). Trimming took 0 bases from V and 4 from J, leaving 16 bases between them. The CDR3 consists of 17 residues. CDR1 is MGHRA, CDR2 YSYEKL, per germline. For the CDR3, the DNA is TGCGCCAGCAGCCAAGATAGGGCACAGGGAACGTACAATGAGCAGTTCTTC. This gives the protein CASSQDRAQGTYNEQFF.

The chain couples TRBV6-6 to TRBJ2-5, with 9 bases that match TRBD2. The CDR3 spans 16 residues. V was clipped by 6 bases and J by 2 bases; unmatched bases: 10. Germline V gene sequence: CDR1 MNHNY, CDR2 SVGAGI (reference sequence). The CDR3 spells CASRTSFAGGQETQYF. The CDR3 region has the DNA TGTGCCAGCAGGACCAGTTTTGCGGGGGGGCAAGAGACCCAGTACTTC.

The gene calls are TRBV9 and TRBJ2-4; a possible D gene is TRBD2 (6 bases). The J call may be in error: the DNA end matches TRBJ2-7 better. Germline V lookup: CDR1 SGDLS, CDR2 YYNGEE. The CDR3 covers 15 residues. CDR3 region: CASSVSGTPCCEQYF. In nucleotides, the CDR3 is TGTGCCAGCAGCGTATCCGGGACTCCCTGTTGCGAGCAGTACTTC.

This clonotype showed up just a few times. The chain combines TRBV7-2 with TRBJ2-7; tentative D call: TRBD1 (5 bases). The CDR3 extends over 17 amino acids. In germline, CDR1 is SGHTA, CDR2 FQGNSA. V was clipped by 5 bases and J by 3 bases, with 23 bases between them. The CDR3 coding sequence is TGTGCCAGCAGCAACCGACAGTCTTCTGGGGAATTCTACGAGCAGTACTTC. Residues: CASSNRQSSGEFYEQYF.

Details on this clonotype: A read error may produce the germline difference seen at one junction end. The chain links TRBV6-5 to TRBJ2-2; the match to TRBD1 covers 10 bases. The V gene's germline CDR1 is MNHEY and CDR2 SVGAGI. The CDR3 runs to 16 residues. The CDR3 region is CANSFGTGEFGGELFF. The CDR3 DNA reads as TGTGCCAACAGTTTCGGGACAGGGGAATTCGGCGGGGAGCTGTTTTTT.